This T cell receptor (beta chain) is from a study of regulatory T cells in long-lasting Graves disease. This clonotype appeared a few times. Building the TCR beta libraries relied on iRepertoire HTBI primers, and CDR3 regions underwent Arm-PCR. A single record per CDR3 protein comes from TCRdb applying MiXCR to the multiplex PCR reads. The sample records about 310,000 distinct CDR3 sequences, roughly a fifth being singletons. Time point denoted: persistent/refractory GD, antithyroid drugs over 5 years with positive TRAb. PBMC RNA was the source of the TCR library. The TCR originated in a female donor with Graves disease. This material consisted of peripheral blood mononuclear cells (PBMCs), taken when the disease was refractory, from a patient treated with antithyroid drugs.

The DNA of the CDR3 is TGTGCCAGCAGTTTAACAGCGGGAGGTGGCACAGATACGCAGTATTTT. Translated, it gives CASSLTAGGGTDTQYF. The V and J genes are TRBV27 and TRBJ2-3; 9 bases are shared with TRBD2. J lost 1 base, V lost 2 bases, and 4 bases had no gene match. This CDR3 is 16 amino acids long. Per the germline V gene, CDR1 is MNHEY and CDR2 is SMNVEV (reference sequence).